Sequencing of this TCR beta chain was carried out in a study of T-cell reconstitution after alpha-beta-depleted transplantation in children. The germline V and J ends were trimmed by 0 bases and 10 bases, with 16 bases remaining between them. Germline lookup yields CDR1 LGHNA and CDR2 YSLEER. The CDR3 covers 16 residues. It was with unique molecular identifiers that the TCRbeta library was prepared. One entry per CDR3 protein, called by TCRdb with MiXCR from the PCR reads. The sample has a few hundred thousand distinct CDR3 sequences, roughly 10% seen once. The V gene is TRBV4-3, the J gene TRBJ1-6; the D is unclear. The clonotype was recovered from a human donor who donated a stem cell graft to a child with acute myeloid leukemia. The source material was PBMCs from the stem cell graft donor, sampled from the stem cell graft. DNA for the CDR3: TGCGCCAGCAGCCAAGATCTGGGTTGGGCGTCATCACCCCTCCACTTT. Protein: CASSQDLGWASSPLHF.